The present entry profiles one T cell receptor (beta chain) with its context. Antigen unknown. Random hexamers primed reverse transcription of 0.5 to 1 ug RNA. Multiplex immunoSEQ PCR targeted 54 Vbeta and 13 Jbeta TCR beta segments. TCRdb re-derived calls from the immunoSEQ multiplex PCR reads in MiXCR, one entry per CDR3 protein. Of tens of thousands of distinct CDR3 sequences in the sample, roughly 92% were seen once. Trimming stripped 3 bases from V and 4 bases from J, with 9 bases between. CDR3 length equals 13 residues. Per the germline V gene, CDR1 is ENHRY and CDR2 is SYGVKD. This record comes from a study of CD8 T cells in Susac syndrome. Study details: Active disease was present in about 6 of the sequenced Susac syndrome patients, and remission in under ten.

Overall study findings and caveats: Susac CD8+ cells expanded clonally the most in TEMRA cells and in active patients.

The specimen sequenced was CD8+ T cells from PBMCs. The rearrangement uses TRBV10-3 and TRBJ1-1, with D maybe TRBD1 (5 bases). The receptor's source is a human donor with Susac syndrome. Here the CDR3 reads CAISDSGGTEAFF. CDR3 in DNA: TGTGCCATCAGTGACTCGGGGGGCACTGAAGCTTTCTTT.